This TCR beta chain was sequenced for a study of T cell responses to AZD1222 COVID-19 vaccine. Whole-study context: Second-dose recipients at about 4 or about 12 weeks were treated as one pooled group. General observations from the study: At baseline, seropositivity was found in only six or seven AZD1222 recipients. Spike-spanning, vaccine-associated CD4 TCRs were dominant at 160-218 and 743-854. Donors were chiefly white British, with a greater number of females, and clonal diversity was perhaps underestimated.

Trimming shortened V by 2 bases and J by 3 bases, and 14 bases separated the two germline ends. Germline V gene sequence: CDR1 MNHEY, CDR2 SMNVEV (reference sequence). The CDR3 sequence is 16 residues long. Some clones are missing from TCRdb's copy, which holds only in-frame ones; the method was immunoSEQ multiplex PCR. The table has about 120,000 clones, roughly 89% seen once; the top ten hold 8.4%. Comment on this clone: Its antigen is unidentified.

The sequencing used peripheral blood, collected on day 0 of AZD1222 vaccination. The clonotype comes from an adult in good health. The chain joins TRBV27 to TRBJ2-1, with D tentatively TRBD1 (5 bases). As DNA, the CDR3 is TGTGCCAGCAGTTTAGGGTACAGGCCGCGCTACAATGAGCAGTTCTTC. Translation: CASSLGYRPRYNEQFF.